These 10 T cell receptor beta chains came from one sample sequenced in a study of T cell responses to AZD1222 COVID-19 vaccine. TCRdb keeps only in-frame clones here, not all; method: immunoSEQ multiplex PCR. The data contain roughly 95,000 clones, approximately 87% of them singletons. The sequencing used peripheral blood, collected on day 0 of AZD1222 vaccination. Receptors were obtained from an adult in good health.

The V call is TRBV28, the J call TRBJ2-7; a weak D match, TRBD2 (6 bases). The CDR3 has 15 amino acids. The germline V gene encodes CDR1 MDHEN and CDR2 SYDVKM. Trimming cost V 2 bases and J 0 bases, with 11 bases left between them. CDR3 DNA sequence: TGTGCCAGCAGTTTAAGCGGGTTACTCTCCTACGAGCAGTACTTC. It codes for CASSLSGLLSYEQYF.

The V and J genes are TRBV6-4 and TRBJ2-1; TRBD2 matches at 15 bases. The CDR3 runs 16 residues. Trimming took 0 bases from V and 7 from J; bases not matched to a gene: 1. The germline V gene encodes CDR1 MRHNA and CDR2 SNTAGT. The CDR3 sequence is CASSDSGTSGRNEQFF. CDR3 nucleotides: TGTGCCAGCAGTGACTCGGGGACTAGCGGGAGGAATGAGCAGTTCTTC.

The chain carries TRBV4-3 and TRBJ2-3; 14 nucleotides agree with TRBD2. The germline CDR1 and CDR2 sequences are LGHNA and YSLEER. Unmatched junction bases numbered 4, after V lost 1 base and J lost 4 bases. This CDR3 region has 17 residues. As DNA, the CDR3 is TGCGCCAGCAGCCAAGTGACTAGCGGGAGGGCGGCAGATACGCAGTATTTT. It specifies CASSQVTSGRAADTQYF.

The V and J genes are TRBV10-2 and TRBJ2-1; unclear D gene. V was clipped by 3 bases and J by 7 bases, with 4 bases between them. From germline, CDR1 is WSHSY and CDR2 SAAADI. The CDR3 has 11 amino acids. The CDR3 spells CASSDLNEQFF. In DNA form, the CDR3 reads TGCGCCAGCAGTGACCTAAATGAGCAGTTCTTC.

J is TRBJ1-2 and V is TRBV27, with 9 bases fitting TRBD1. Losses at the gene ends were 6 bases for V and 6 bases for J; bases not matched to a gene: 2. Germline CDR1 and CDR2: MNHEY and SMNVEV (reference sequence). The CDR3 is made up of 12 amino acids. Here the CDR3 reads CASRRTGDGYTF. Here the CDR3 DNA reads TGTGCCAGCAGGCGGACAGGGGATGGCTACACCTTC.

The CDR3 DNA reads as TGTGCCAGCAGCCAAGGGAATTCTGGGTCCCCTAACTATGGCTACACCTTC. Protein sequence: CASSQGNSGSPNYGYTF. The V gene is TRBV3-1 (or the pseudogene TRBV3-2), the J gene TRBJ1-2; D not certain. This CDR3 is 17 amino acids long. The germline gives CDR1 LGHDT, CDR2 YNNKEL (reference sequence). Trimming shortened V by 1 base and J by 0 bases, and 15 bases separated the two germline ends.

V gene TRBV28 combines with J gene TRBJ1-1, with D tentatively TRBD1 (6 bases). With 3 bases removed from V and 1 base from J, the gap between germline ends came to 9 bases. Per the germline V gene, CDR1 is MDHEN and CDR2 is SYDVKM. This CDR3 is built from 14 residues. This CDR3 is CASSFTGRNTEAFF. For the CDR3, the DNA is TGTGCCAGCAGTTTTACAGGGAGGAACACTGAAGCTTTCTTT. Together with reference TRBV28 and TRBJ1-1, the CDR3 gives the full variable domain: DVKVTQSSRYLVKRTGEKVFLECVQDMDHENMFWYRQDPGLGLRLIYFSYDVKMKEKGDIPEGYSVSREKKERFSLILESASTNQTSMYLCASSFTGRNTEAFFGQGTRLTVV.

The chain uses TRBV24-1 and TRBJ2-1; D call uncertain. The CDR3 covers 12 residues. V lost 5 bases and J lost 3, with 4 bases in between. Per germline, CDR1 KGHDR and CDR2 SFDVKD. CDR3 coding DNA: TGTGCCACCAGTGGCCGCTACAATGAGCAGTTCTTC. Its protein product is CATSGRYNEQFF.

The chain recombines TRBV2 with TRBJ1-1; 7 positions match TRBD1. The CDR3 sequence is 16 residues long. Germline V lookup: CDR1 SNHLY, CDR2 FYNNEI. V lost 6 bases to trimming and J lost 0 bases; unmatched junction nucleotides: 10. The chain's CDR3 is CASRKRGREMNTEAFF. As DNA, the CDR3 is TGTGCCAGCAGGAAGAGGGGGCGGGAGATGAACACTGAAGCTTTCTTT.

This clone has just a few counts. The chain is built from TRBV6-2 or TRBV6-3 and TRBJ2-1, with TRBD2 identical over 14 bases. V gave up 5 bases and J gave up 8 bases; unmatched junction bases: 5. CDR3 length: 15 amino acids. Germline CDR1 and CDR2: MNHEY and SVGEGT. The CDR3 nucleotides read TGTGCCAGCAGTCTCGGGACTAGCGGGAGTGATGAGCAGTTCTTC. Translation gives CASSLGTSGSDEQFF.